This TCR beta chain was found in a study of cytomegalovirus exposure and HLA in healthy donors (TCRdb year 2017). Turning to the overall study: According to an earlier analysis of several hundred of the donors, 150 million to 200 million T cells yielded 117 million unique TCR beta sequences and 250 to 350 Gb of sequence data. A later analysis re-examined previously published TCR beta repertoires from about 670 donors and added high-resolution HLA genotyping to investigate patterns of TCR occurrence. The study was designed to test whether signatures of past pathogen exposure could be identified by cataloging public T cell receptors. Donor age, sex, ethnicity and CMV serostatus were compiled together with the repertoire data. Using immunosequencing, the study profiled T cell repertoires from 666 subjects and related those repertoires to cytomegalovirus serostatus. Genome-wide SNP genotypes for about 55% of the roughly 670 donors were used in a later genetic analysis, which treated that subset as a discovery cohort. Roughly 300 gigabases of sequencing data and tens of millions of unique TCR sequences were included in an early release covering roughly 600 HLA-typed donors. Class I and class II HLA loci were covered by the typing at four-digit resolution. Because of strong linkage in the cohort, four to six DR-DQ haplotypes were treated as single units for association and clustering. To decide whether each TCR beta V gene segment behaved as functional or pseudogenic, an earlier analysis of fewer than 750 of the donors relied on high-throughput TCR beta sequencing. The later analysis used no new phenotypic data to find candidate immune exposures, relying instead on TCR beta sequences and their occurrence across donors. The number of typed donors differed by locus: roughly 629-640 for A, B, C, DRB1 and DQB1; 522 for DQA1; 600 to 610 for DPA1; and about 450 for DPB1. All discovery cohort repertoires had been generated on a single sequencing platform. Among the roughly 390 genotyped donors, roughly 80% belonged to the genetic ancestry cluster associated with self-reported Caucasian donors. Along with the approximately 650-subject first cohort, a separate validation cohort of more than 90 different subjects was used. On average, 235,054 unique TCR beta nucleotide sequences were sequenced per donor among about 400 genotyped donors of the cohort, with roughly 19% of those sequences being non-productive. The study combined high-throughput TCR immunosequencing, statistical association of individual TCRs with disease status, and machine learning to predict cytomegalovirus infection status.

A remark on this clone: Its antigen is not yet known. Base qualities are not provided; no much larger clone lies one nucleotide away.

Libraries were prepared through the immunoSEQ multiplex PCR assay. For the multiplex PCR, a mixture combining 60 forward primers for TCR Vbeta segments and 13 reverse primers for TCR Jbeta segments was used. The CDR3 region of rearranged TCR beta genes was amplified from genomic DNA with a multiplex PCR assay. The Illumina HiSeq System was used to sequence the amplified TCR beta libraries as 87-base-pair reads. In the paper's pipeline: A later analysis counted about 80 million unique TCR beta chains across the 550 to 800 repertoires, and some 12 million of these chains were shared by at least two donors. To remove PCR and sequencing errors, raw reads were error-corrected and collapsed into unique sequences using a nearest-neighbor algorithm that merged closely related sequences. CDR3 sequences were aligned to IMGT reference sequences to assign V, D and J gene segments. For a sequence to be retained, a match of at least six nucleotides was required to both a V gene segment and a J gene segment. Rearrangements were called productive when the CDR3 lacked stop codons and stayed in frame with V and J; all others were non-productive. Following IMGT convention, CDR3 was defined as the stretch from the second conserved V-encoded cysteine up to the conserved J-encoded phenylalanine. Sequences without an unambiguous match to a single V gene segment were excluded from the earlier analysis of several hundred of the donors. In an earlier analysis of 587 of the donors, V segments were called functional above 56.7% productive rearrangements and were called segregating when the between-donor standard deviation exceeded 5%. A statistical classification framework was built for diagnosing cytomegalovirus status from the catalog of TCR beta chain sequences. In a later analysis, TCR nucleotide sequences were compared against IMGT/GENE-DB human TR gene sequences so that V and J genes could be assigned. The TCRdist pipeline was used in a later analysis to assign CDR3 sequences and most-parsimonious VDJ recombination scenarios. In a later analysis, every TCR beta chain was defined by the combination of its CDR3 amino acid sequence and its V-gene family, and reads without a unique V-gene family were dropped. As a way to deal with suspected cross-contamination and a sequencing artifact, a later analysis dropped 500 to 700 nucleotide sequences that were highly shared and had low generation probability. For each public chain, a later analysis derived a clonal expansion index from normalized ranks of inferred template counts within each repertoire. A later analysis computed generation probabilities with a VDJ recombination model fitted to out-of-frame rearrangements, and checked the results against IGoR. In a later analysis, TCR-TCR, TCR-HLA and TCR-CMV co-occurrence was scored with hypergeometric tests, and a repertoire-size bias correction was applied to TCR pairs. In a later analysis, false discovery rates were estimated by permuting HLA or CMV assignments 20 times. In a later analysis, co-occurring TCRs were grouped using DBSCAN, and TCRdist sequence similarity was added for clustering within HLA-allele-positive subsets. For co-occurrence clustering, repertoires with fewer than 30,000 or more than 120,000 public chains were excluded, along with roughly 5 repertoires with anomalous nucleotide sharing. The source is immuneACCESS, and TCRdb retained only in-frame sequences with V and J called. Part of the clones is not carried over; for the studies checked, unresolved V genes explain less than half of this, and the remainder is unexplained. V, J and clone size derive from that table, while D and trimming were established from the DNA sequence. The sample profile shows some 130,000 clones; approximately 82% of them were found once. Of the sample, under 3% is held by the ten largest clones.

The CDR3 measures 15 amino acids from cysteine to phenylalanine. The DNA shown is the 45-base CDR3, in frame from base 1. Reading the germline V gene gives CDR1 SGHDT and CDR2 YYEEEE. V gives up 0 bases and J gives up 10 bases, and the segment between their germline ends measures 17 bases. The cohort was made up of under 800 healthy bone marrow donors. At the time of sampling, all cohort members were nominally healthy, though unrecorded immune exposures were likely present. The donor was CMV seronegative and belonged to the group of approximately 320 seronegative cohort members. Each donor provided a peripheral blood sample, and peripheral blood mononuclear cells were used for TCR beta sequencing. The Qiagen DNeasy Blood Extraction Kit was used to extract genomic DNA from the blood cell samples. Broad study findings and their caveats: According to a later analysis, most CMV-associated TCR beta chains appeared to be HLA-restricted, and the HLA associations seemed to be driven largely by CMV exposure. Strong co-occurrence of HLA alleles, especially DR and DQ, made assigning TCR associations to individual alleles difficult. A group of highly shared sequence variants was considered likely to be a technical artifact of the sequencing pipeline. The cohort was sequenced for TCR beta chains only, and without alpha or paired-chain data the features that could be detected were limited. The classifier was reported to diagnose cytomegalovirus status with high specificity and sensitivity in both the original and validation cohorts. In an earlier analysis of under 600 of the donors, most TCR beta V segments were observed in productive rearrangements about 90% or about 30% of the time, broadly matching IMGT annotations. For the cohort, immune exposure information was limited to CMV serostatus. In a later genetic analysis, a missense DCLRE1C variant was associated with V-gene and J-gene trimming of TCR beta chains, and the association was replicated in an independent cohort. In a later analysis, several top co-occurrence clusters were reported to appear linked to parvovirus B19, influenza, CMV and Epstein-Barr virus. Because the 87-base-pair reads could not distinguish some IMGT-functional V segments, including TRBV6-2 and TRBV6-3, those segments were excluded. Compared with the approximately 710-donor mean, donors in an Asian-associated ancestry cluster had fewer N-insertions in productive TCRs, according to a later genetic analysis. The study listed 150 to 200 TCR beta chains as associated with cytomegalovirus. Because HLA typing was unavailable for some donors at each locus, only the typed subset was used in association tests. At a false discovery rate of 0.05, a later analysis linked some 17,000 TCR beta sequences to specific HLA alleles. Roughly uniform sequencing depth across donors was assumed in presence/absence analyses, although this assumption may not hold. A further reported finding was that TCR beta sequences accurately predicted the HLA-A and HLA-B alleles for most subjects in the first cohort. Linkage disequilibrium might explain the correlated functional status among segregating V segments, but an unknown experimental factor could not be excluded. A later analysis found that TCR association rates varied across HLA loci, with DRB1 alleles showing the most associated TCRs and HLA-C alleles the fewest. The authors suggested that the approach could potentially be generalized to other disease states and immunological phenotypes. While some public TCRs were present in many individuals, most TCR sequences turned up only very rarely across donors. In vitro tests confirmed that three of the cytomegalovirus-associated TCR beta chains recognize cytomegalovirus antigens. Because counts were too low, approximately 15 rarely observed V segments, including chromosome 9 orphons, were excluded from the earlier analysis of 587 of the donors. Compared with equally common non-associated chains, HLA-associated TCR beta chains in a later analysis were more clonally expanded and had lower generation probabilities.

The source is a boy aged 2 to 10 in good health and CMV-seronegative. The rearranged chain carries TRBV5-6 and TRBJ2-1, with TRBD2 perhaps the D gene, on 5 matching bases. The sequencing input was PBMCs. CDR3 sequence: CASSLVGLALREQFF. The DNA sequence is TGTGCCAGCAGCTTGGTTGGGTTAGCGTTAAGAGAGCAGTTCTTC. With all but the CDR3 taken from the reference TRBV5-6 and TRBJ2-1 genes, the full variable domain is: DAGVTQSPTHLIKTRGQQVTLRCSPKSGHDTVSWYQQALGQGPQFIFQYYEEEERQRGNFPDRFSGHQFPNYSSELNVNALLLGDSALYLCASSLVGLALREQFFGPGTRLTVL.